The source of this T cell receptor beta chain is a study of cytomegalovirus exposure and HLA in healthy donors. The CDR3 contains 15 residues. The V gene's germline CDR1 is LGHNA and CDR2 YSLEER. V trimming: 3 bases; J trimming: 4 bases; junction bases outside the gene matches: 5. Concerning this clone itself: What it recognizes is unknown.

Primers for the PCR totalled 60 Vbeta and 13 Jbeta. TCRdb keeps only in-frame clones here, not all; method: immunoSEQ multiplex PCR. This table holds about 100,000 clones, roughly four fifths found once. Overall study results and limits: In vitro work confirmed that three CMV-associated chains recognize CMV antigens.

These donors, healthy bone marrow donors, were studied. Sequencing was carried out using PBMCs. The receptor was isolated from a male donor in good health and CMV-seropositive. This chain connects TRBV4-3 to TRBJ2-2, with 7 bases lining up with TRBD1. The CDR3 region has the DNA TGCGCCAGCAGCCACGGGACAGCTTCCACCGGGGAGCTGTTTTTT. Protein: CASSHGTASTGELFF.